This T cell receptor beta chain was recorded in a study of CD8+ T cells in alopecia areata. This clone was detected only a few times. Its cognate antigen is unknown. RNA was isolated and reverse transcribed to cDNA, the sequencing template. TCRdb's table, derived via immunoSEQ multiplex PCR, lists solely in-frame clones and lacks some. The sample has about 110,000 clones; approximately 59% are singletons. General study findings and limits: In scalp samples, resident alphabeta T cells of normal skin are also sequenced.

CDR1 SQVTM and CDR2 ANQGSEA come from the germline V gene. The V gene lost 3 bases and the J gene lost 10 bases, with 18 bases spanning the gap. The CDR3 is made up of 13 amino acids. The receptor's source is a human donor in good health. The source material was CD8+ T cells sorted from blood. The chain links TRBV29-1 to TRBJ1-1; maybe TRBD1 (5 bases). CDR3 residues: CSVEERDGWPAFF. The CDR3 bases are TGCAGCGTTGAGGAAAGGGACGGGTGGCCAGCTTTCTTT.